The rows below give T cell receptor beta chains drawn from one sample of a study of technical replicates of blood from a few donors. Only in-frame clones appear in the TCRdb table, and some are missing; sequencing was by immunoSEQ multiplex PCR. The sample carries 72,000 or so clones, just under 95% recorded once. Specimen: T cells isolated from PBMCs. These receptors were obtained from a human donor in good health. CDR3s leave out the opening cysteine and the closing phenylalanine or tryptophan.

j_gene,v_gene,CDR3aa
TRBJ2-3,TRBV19,ASSISRLAGTDTQY
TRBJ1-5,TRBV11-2,ASSLGGQTNQPQH
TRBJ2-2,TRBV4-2,ASSQAAGTGGNTGELF
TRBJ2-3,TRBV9,ASSGQSGQIADTQY
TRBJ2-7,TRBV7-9,ASSLGGGQSYEQY
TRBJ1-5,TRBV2,ASSHDRVKGNQPQH
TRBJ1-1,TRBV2,ASSDRGPNTEAF
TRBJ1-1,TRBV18,ASSPAGRPNTEAF
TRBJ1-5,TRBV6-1,ASSDGAGNQPQH
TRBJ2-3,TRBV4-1,ASSQAMGGGIATQY
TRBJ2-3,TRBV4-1,ASSQDAGFTDTQY
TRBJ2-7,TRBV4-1,ASSQDPYYEQY
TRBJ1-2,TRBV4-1,ASGGTQYYGYT
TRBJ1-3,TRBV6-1,ASSGEYSGNTIY
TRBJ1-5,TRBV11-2,ASSQTEGWEPQH
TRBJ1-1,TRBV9,ASSADTGNTEAF
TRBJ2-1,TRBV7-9,ASSTGLAGYNEQF
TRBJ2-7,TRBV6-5,ASSYSIGGRAFEQY
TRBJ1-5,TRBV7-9,ASSLIRECQPQH
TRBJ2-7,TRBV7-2,ASSSLTSGEEPYEQY
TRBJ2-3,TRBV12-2,ASRLEGLAPDTQY
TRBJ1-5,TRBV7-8,AAPRYVRGYMNQPQH
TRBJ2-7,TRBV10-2,ASSEVGQGSYEQY
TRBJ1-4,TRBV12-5,ASGLFRGLGFKYEKLF
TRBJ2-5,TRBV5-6,ASSRGPGVQETQY
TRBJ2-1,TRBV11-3,ASSLIYSGQPNEQF
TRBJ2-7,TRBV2,ASSAGGPFVEQY
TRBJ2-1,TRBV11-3,ASSLDRLAGDGEQF
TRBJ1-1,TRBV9,ASSDGPSVEAF
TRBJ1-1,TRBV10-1,ASSESGAGAF
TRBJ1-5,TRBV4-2,ASSQGPEGNQPQH
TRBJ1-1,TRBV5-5,ASRLTGYTEAF
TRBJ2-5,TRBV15,ATSRRLDQETQY
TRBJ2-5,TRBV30,AWSEGRGWIQETQY
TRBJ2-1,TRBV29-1,SVEDTGI
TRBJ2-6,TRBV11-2,ASSLAATGANVLT
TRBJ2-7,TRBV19,ASSNPGQISGEQY
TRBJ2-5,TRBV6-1,ASSEALSSLDRRETQY
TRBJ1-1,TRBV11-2,ASSSTLGGGTGVTF
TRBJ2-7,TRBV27,ASSLRITDYEQY
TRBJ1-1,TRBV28,ASKIVNTEAF
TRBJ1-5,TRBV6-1,ASSETKRQPQH
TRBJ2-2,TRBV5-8,ASSPLAGVDTGELF
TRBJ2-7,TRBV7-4,ASSQDYTSFEQY
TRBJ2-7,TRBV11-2,ASSFLGLAGVGEQY
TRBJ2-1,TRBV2,ASNGELAGYSSYNEQF
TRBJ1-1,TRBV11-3,ASRGFWTGNTEAF
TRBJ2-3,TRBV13,ASSLGGARDNTQY
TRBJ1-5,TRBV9,ASSPTGGNNQPQH
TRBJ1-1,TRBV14,ASSREGGTYTEAF
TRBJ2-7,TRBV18,ASSPSAHPGY
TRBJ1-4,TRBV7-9,ASSFAGTGLIGNLKKLF
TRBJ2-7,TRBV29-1,SVNRDFHEQY
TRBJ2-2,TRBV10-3,AISPAAGDTGELF
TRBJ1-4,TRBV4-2,ASSQGSEGVNEKLF